One sample yielded the 30 T cell receptor beta chains listed below, sequenced in a study of blood T cell repertoires in COVID-19. Some clones are missing from TCRdb's copy, which holds only in-frame ones; the method was immunoSEQ multiplex PCR. The table lists 150,000 to 200,000 clones, around four fifths of them singletons. What was sequenced was PBMCs or T cells enriched from blood (not recorded which). These TCRs come from a woman aged 50 to 60 who had recovered from COVID-19.

The chain joins TRBV28 to TRBJ2-1; D is uncertain. Germline V gives CDR1 MDHEN, CDR2 SYDVKM. The CDR3 spans 14 residues. Trimming left V 8 bases short and J 5 bases short, with 16 bases between. The CDR3 region has the DNA TGTGCCAGCGCTATATCGCTATTGAACAATGAGCAGTTCTTC. Encoded protein: CASAISLLNNEQFF.

The V and J genes are TRBV19 and TRBJ2-7; TRBD1 aligns across 9 bases. The V gene end was trimmed by 4 bases and the J gene end by 9 bases; junction bases not matched to a gene: 13. CDR3 length: 15 amino acids. The V gene's germline CDR1 is LNHDA and CDR2 SQIVND (reference sequence). The chain's CDR3 is CASSTLTGGQVWQYF. CDR3 DNA: TGTGCCAGTAGTACCTTAACAGGGGGCCAGGTTTGGCAGTACTTC. The variable domain in full, with the rest retrieved from reference TRBV19 and TRBJ2-7, is DGGITQSPKYLFRKEGQNVTLSCEQNLNHDAMYWYRQDPGQGLRLIYYSQIVNDFQKGDIAEGYSVSREKKESFPLTVTSAQKNPTAFYLCASSTLTGGQVWQYFGPGTRLTVT.

This clone was counted between two and nine times. The rearrangement joins TRBV30 to TRBJ1-5; TRBD1 is a possible D gene (6 bases). Trimming took 2 bases from V and 4 from J, leaving 15 bases between them. CDR1 GTSNPN and CDR2 SVGIG come from the germline V gene (reference sequence). The CDR3 runs to 15 residues. The CDR3 here is CAWSTQGRGNQPQHF. In DNA form, the CDR3 reads TGTGCCTGGAGTACACAGGGAAGGGGTAATCAGCCCCAGCATTTT.

The chain combines TRBV20-1 with TRBJ1-4; D remains unclear. Germline V CDR1 and CDR2: DFQATT, SNEGSKA (reference sequence). Between the trimmed V and J ends, which lost 5 bases and 6 bases, there was a span of 7 bases. This CDR3 is 11 amino acids long. CDR3 in amino acids: CSAPRYEKLFF. The CDR3 region has the DNA TGCAGTGCTCCACGGTATGAAAAACTGTTTTTT.

The chain combines TRBV5-8 with TRBJ1-1; perhaps TRBD1 as D (5 bases). This CDR3 has 15 amino acids. CDR1 is SGHTS, CDR2 YDEGEE, per germline. Trimming cost V 2 bases and J 2 bases, with 13 bases left between them. DNA for the CDR3: TGTGCCAGCAGCTTACGACAGACCTTAAACACTGAAGCTTTCTTT. This gives the protein CASSLRQTLNTEAFF.

The J gene is TRBJ1-1, the V gene TRBV18; possibly TRBD1 for D (6 bases). Trimming left V 3 bases short and J 4 bases short, with 15 bases between. There are 15 residues in the CDR3. Germline V gives CDR1 KGHSH, CDR2 LQKENI. The CDR3 loop reads CASSPTGQVGTEAFF. CDR3 DNA sequence: TGTGCCAGCTCACCGACAGGTCAGGTCGGCACTGAAGCTTTCTTT.

This clone was picked up many times. This rearrangement joins TRBV15 to TRBJ2-5, with 8 bases aligning to TRBD2. Germline CDR1 is LNHNV and CDR2 is YYDKDF (reference sequence). V was clipped by 1 base and J by 5 bases; unmatched bases: 15. The CDR3 spans 18 residues. Written as DNA, the CDR3 is TGTGCCACCAGCAGAGCCACCGGCGGGACTAGTCTGGGGGAGACCCAGTACTTC. Protein sequence: CATSRATGGTSLGETQYF.

This clone was recorded a few times. The chain couples TRBV12-5 to TRBJ2-5; 11 nucleotides agree with TRBD1. Germline-derived CDR1 and CDR2 are LGHNT and FRNRAP. V shed 1 base and J 4 bases; nucleotides not matched to a gene: 5. CDR3 size: 16 residues. In nucleotides, the CDR3 is TGTGCTAGTGGTTTGGACTGGGGGACAGGGGGAGAGACCCAGTACTTC. Its translation: CASGLDWGTGGETQYF.

V usage is TRBV19 and J usage is TRBJ2-3; 9 nucleotides align to TRBD1. Unmatched junction bases numbered 10, after V lost 10 bases and J lost 5 bases. This CDR3 is built from 14 residues. Germline V gives CDR1 LNHDA, CDR2 SQIVND (reference sequence). The CDR3 protein is CATTDRGGEDTQYF. The CDR3 region has the DNA TGTGCCACCACGGACAGGGGAGGGGAAGATACGCAGTATTTT.

This clone was seen a few times. This chain joins TRBV7-8 and TRBJ1-1; D is unclear. Germline V gene data show CDR1 as SGHVS and CDR2 as FQNEAQ. The V and J ends lost 5 bases and 1 base respectively, with 8 bases between them. This CDR3 comprises 13 residues. CDR3 coding DNA: TGTGCCAGCAGCGTTACAGCGAACACTGAAGCTTTCTTT. Residues: CASSVTANTEAFF.

V is TRBV11-2 and J is TRBJ1-5; 9 positions match TRBD1. This CDR3 has 13 amino acids. Germline trimming cut 5 bases from V and 9 bases from J; bases unmatched to any gene: 5. From germline, CDR1 is SGHAT and CDR2 FQNNGV. For the CDR3, the DNA is TGTGCCAGCAGCAGGGACAGGGTTGGGCCCCAGCATTTT. It encodes CASSRDRVGPQHF.

This CDR3 is CASSYVAGGPGEQFF. Written as DNA, the CDR3 is TGTGCCAGCAGTTACGTAGCGGGAGGGCCGGGTGAGCAGTTCTTC. The chain carries TRBV6-2 or TRBV6-3 and TRBJ2-1; 11 bases map to TRBD2. Trimming at V came to 2 bases and at J to 9 bases, leaving 6 bases not matched to a gene. Germline V lookup: CDR1 MNHEY, CDR2 SVGEGT. The CDR3 has 15 residues.

The rearrangement links TRBV7-3 to TRBJ1-1; TRBD1 matches at 11 bases. Germline CDR1 and CDR2: SGHTA and FQGTGA. V was pared by 4 bases and J by 11 bases, with 9 bases of the junction left unmatched. The CDR3 length is 14 residues. CDR3 amino acids: CASSSQGQGAMAFF. CDR3 sequence (DNA): TGTGCCAGCAGCTCCCAAGGACAGGGGGCCATGGCTTTCTTT.

J is TRBJ2-7 and V is TRBV6-5, with a weak D call TRBD2 (5 bases). Trimming cost V 0 bases and J 2 bases, with 11 bases left between them. Germline V gene sequence: CDR1 MNHEY, CDR2 SVGAGI. The CDR3 length is 15 residues. CDR3 protein: CASSYSIGSTYEQYF. In DNA, the CDR3 is TGTGCCAGCAGTTACTCAATAGGGAGCACCTACGAGCAGTACTTC.

The chain couples TRBV7-8 to TRBJ2-1; D may be TRBD1 (5 bases). Germline V CDR1 and CDR2: SGHVS, FQNEAQ. Trimming left V 1 base short and J 6 bases short, with 13 bases between. The CDR3 covers 15 residues. The CDR3 sequence: CASSLGWGRINEQFF. CDR3 DNA sequence: TGTGCCAGCAGCTTAGGATGGGGCAGGATCAATGAGCAGTTCTTC.

The rearrangement joins TRBV15 to TRBJ1-3, with D uncertain. CDR3 size: 15 residues. V was trimmed by 5 bases and J by 8 bases, leaving 19 bases between them. CDR1 is LNHNV, CDR2 YYDKDF, per germline (reference sequence). Written as DNA, the CDR3 is TGTGCCACCAGCGAGGACGGGAGGAGGGTAGACACCATATATTTT. It yields the protein CATSEDGRRVDTIYF.

The rearrangement links TRBV5-1 to TRBJ2-5, with D tentatively TRBD2 (6 bases). Trimming took off 2 bases at V and 1 base at J, with 21 bases between the two ends. Germline lookup yields CDR1 SGHRS and CDR2 YFSETQ. The CDR3 loop spans 18 amino acids. CDR3 sequence reads: CASSFSGGGAGFQETQYF. As DNA, the CDR3 is TGCGCCAGCAGCTTTAGCGGAGGCGGGGCGGGGTTCCAAGAGACCCAGTACTTC.

V is TRBV10-2 and J is TRBJ2-7, with 13 bases that match TRBD2. Per germline, CDR1 WSHSY and CDR2 SAAADI. Losses at the gene ends were 1 base for V and 0 bases for J; bases not matched to a gene: 9. This CDR3 has 19 amino acids. CDR3 loop: CASSELPGLAGLSSYEQYF. For the CDR3, the DNA is TGCGCCAGCAGTGAGTTGCCGGGACTAGCGGGGCTTAGCTCCTACGAGCAGTACTTC.

V and J are TRBV19 and TRBJ2-3; 11 nucleotides agree with TRBD1. Trimming took 10 bases from V and 9 from J; bases not matched to a gene: 9. Germline-derived CDR1 and CDR2 are LNHDA and SQIVND (reference sequence). The CDR3 consists of 13 residues. The CDR3 spells CATRPGQGGTQYF. The CDR3 bases are TGTGCCACACGCCCGGGACAGGGGGGAACGCAGTATTTT.

This clone was seen only a few times. The rearrangement uses TRBV5-4 and TRBJ2-2; tentatively, D is TRBD1 (5 bases). In germline, CDR1 is SGHNT, CDR2 YYREEE (reference sequence). The CDR3 spans 16 residues. Trimming removed 4 bases from V and 3 bases from J, with 16 bases in between. The CDR3 is CASSRSGAGYTGELFF. CDR3 DNA sequence: TGTGCCAGCAGCCGGTCTGGGGCAGGGTACACCGGGGAGCTGTTTTTT.

V is TRBV28 and J is TRBJ1-4; a possible D gene is TRBD1 (5 bases). V lost 6 bases, J lost 6 bases, and 11 bases lay in between. Germline V CDR1 and CDR2: MDHEN, SYDVKM. The CDR3 has 13 residues. CDR3 nucleotide sequence: TGTGCCAGCAGCCGGGGGTGGGATGAAAAACTGTTTTTT. This codes for CASSRGWDEKLFF.

The J gene is TRBJ2-7, the V gene TRBV4-1, with TRBD1 matching 7 bases. The trim removed 1 base at V and 3 bases at J, leaving 6 bases unmatched. CDR1 MGHRA and CDR2 YSYEKL come from the germline V gene. This CDR3 has 15 amino acids. The CDR3 DNA reads TGCGCCAGCAGCCAAGCGGAGACAGGGCTCTACGAGCAGTACTTC. It yields the protein CASSQAETGLYEQYF.

The chain links TRBV7-6 to TRBJ2-5; a possible D gene is TRBD2 (5 bases). Germline lookup yields CDR1 SGHVS and CDR2 FNYEAQ. Trimming pared 6 bases from V and 1 base from J, leaving 9 bases between. The CDR3 runs to 13 residues. This CDR3 reads CASSSTIQETQYF. As DNA, the CDR3 is TGTGCCAGCAGTTCGACTATCCAAGAGACCCAGTACTTC.

The chain carries TRBV5-1 and TRBJ2-1; D is uncertain. This CDR3 comprises 13 residues. Trimming removed 0 bases from V and 7 bases from J, with 8 bases in between. The germline CDR1 and CDR2 sequences are SGHRS and YFSETQ. CDR3: CASSLAVVNEQFF. CDR3 bases: TGCGCCAGCAGCTTGGCCGTAGTAAATGAGCAGTTCTTC.

The gene calls are TRBV19 and TRBJ2-6, with a tentative D call TRBD2 (6 bases). Germline CDR1 and CDR2: LNHDA and SQIVND (reference sequence). The CDR3 extends over 17 amino acids. V shed 8 bases and J shed 0 bases, with 17 bases lying between them. The CDR3 DNA sequence: TGTGCCAGTCGAACTACGGGACTGAGCTCTGGGGCCAACGTCCTGACTTTC. Translating gives CASRTTGLSSGANVLTF.

V is TRBV28 and J is TRBJ2-6; TRBD1 aligns across 7 bases. Unmatched junction bases numbered 5, after V lost 6 bases and J lost 3 bases. The germline CDR1 and CDR2 sequences are MDHEN and SYDVKM. The CDR3 extends over 15 amino acids. The CDR3, as DNA: TGTGCCAGCAGGACCTCAGGGGGTGGGGCCAACGTCCTGACTTTC. Its translation is CASRTSGGGANVLTF. Supplemented by reference TRBV28 and TRBJ2-6, the full variable domain reads DVKVTQSSRYLVKRTGEKVFLECVQDMDHENMFWYRQDPGLGLRLIYFSYDVKMKEKGDIPEGYSVSREKKERFSLILESASTNQTSMYLCASRTSGGGANVLTFGAGSRLTVL.

This chain's CDR3 is CASRLAGEGYNEQFF. CDR3 bases: TGTGCCAGCAGATTAGCAGGGGAGGGGTACAATGAGCAGTTCTTC. The rearrangement links TRBV28 to TRBJ2-1, with D maybe TRBD2 (7 bases). Trimming cost V 6 bases and J 4 bases, with 16 bases left between them. The CDR3 sequence is 15 residues long. The germline CDR1 and CDR2 sequences are MDHEN and SYDVKM.

The CDR3 here is CASSHAGTGGNEQFF. The CDR3 DNA sequence: TGTGCCAGCAGCCATGCCGGGACAGGGGGCAATGAGCAGTTCTTC. The chain recombines TRBV3-1 (or the pseudogene TRBV3-2) with TRBJ2-1; TRBD1 agrees at 11 bases. The CDR3 covers 15 residues. Germline CDR1 is LGHDT and CDR2 is YNNKEL (reference sequence). V trimming: 3 bases; J trimming: 6 bases; junction bases outside the gene matches: 4.

CDR3 loop: CASSTGQGNEQYF. The CDR3 DNA follows: TGTGCCAGCAGTACCGGACAGGGAAACGAGCAGTACTTC. The chain employs TRBV6-5 and TRBJ2-7; 8 bases align to TRBD1. CDR1 and CDR2 from the germline V gene are MNHEY and SVGAGI. This CDR3 comprises 13 residues. V lost 5 bases, J lost 5 bases, and 5 bases stayed unmatched.

This clone was observed a handful of times. The chain combines TRBV6-2 or TRBV6-3 with TRBJ1-2; D is ambiguous. V was trimmed by 1 base and J by 13 bases, leaving 13 bases between them. From germline, CDR1 is MNHEY and CDR2 SVGEGT. The CDR3 loop spans 12 amino acids. The CDR3 here is CASSYYSMAATF. CDR3 bases: TGTGCCAGCAGTTACTACTCTATGGCGGCCACCTTC.